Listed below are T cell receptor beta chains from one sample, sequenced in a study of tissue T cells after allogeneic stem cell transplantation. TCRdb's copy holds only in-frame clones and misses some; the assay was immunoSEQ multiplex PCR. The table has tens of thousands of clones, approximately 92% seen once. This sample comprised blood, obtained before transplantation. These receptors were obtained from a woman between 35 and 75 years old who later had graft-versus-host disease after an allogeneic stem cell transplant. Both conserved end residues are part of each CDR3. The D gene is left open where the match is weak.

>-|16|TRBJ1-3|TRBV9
TGTGCCAGCAGCACGCTTACAGGGACCTCCCGAAACACCATATATTTT
CASSTLTGTSRNTIYF
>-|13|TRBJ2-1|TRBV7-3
TGTGCCAGCAGCTACGATACACTCAATGAGCAGTTCTTC
CASSYDTLNEQFF
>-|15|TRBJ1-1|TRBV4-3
TGCGCCAGCAGCCAAGGTCTAGGTGAATACACTGAAGCTTTCTTT
CASSQGLGEYTEAFF
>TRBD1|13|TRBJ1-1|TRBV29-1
TGCAGCGGCAAGACAGGGAGGGACACTGAAGCTTTCTTT
CSGKTGRDTEAFF
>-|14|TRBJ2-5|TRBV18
TGTGCCAGCTCACCCCGGGACAACGAAGAGACCCAGTACTTC
CASSPRDNEETQYF
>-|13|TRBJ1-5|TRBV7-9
TGTGCCAGCAGCTTAGAAAGCAATCAGCCCCAGCATTTT
CASSLESNQPQHF
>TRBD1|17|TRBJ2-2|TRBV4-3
TGCGCCAGCAGCCAAGATCTTACGGGACAGTACACCGGGGAGCTGTTTTTT
CASSQDLTGQYTGELFF
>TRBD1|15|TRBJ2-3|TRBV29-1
TGCAGCGTTACTCGAGGACAGGGAGGTACAGATACGCAGTATTTT
CSVTRGQGGTDTQYF
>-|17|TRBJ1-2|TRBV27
TGTGCCAGCAGTTCGACGAGGGGCGGCGAAACTTACTATGGCTACACCTTC
CASSSTRGGETYYGYTF
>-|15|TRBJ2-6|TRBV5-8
TGTGCCAGCAGCCCTCGGCTGGTAGGAGCCAACGTCCTGACTTTC
CASSPRLVGANVLTF